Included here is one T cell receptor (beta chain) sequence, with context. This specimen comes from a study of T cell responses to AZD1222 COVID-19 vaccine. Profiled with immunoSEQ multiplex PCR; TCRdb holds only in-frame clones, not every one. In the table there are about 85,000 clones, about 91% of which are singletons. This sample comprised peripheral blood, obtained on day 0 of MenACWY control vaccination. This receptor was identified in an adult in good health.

This CDR3 is CSVGVGGGTDTQYF. CDR3 DNA sequence: TGCAGCGTGGGAGTAGGGGGGGGCACAGATACGCAGTATTTT. The chain employs TRBV29-1 and TRBJ2-3; tentatively, D is TRBD2 (7 bases). Germline loops: CDR1 SQVTM, CDR2 ANQGSEA. The CDR3 consists of 14 residues. V lost 6 bases to trimming and J lost 1 base, with 14 bases between them.